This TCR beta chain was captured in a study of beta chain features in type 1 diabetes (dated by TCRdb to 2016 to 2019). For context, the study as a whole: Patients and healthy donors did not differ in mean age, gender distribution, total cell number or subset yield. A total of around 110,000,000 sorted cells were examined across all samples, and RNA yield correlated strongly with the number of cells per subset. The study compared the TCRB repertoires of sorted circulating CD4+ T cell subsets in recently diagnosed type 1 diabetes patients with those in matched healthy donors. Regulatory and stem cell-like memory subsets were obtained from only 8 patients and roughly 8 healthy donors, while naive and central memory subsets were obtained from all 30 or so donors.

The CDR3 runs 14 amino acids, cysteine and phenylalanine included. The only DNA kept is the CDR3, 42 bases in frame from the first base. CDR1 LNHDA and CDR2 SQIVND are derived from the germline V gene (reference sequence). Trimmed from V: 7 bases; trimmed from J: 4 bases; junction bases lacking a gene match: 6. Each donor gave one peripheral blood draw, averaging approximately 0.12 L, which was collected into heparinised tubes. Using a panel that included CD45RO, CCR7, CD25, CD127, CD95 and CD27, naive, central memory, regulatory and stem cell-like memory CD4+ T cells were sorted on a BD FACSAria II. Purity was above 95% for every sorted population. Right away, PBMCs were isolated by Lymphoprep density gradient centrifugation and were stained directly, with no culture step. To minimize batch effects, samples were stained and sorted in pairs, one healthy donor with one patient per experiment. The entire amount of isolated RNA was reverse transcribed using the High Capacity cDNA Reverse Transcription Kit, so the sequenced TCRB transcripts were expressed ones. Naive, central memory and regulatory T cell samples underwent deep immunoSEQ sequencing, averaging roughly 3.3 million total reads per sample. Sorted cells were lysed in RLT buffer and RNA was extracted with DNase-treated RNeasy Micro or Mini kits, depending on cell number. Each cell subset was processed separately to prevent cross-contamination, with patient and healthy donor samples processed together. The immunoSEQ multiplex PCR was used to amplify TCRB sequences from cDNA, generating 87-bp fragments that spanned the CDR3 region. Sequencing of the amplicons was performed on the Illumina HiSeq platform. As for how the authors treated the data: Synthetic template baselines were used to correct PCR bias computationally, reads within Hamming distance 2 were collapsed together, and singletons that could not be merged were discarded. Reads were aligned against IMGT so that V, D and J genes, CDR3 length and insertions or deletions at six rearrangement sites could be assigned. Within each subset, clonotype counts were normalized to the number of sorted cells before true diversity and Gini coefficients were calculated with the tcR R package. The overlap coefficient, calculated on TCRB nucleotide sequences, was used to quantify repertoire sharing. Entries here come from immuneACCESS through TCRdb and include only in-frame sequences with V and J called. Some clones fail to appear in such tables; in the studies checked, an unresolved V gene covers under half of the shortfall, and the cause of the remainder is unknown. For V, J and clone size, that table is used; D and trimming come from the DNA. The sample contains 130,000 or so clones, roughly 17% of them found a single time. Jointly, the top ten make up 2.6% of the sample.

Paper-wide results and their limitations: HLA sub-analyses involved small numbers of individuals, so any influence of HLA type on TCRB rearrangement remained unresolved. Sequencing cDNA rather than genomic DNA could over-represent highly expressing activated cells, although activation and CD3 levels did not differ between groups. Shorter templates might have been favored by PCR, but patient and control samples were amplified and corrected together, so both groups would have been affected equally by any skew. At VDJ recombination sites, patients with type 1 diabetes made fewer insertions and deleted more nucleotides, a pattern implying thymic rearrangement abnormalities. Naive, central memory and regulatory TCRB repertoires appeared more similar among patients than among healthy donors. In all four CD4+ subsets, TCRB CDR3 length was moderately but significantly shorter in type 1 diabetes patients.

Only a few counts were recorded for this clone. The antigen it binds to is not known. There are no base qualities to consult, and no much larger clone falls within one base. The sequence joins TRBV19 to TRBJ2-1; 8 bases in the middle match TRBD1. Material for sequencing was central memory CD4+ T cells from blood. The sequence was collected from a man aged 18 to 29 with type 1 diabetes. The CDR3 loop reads CASKPGQDYNEQFF. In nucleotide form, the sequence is TGTGCCAGTAAACCGGGACAGGATTACAATGAGCAGTTCTTC.